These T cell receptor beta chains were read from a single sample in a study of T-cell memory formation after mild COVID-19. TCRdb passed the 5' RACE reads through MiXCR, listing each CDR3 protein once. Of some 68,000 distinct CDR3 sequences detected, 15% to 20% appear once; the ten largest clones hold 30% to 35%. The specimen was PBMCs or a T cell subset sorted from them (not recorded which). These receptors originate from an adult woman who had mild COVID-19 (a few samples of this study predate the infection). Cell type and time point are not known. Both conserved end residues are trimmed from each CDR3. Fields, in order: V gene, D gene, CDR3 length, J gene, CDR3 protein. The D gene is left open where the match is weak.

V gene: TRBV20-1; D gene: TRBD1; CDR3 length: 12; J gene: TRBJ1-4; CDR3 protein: SAPGDRLDEKLF
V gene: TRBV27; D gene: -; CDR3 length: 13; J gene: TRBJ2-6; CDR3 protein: ASGIMGSGANVLT
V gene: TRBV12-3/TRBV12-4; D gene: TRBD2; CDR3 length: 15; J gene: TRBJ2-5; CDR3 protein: ASSLGLAGNDEETQY
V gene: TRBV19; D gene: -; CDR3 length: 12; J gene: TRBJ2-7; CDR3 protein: ASSSATTSYEQY
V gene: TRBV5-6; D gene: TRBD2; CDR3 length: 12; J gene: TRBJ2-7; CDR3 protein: ASSFASGAYEQY
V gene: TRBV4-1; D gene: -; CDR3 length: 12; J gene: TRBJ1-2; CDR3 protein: ASSQDSADGGYT
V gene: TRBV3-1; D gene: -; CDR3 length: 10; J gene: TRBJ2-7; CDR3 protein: ASSQHSYEQY
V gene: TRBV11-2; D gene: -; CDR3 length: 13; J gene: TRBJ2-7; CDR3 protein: ASSLVILGTYEQY
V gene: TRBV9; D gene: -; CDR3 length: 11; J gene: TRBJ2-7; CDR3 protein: ASSVGQGSEQY
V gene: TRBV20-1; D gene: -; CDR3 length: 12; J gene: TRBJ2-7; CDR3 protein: SARESPTVDEQY
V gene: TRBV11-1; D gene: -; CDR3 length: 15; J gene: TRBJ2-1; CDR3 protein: ASSFLARIASYNEQF
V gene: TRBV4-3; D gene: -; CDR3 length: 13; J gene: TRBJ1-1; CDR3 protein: ASSQVGGMNTEAF
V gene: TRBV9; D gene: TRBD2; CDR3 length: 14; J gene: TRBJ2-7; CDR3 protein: ASSVGGLAGAEEQY
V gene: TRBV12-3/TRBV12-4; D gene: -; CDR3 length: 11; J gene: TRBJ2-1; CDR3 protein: ASQRADGGEQF
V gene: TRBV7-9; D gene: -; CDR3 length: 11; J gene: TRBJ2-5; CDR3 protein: ASSLVGTEAQY
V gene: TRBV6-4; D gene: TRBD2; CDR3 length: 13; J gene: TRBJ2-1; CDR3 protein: ASSARTSGSGEQF
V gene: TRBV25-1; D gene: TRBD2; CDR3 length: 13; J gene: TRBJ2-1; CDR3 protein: ASSEALAGANEQF
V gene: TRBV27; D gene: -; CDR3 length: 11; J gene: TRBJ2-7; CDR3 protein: ASSIDRRHEQY
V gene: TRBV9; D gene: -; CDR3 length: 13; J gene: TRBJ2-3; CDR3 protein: ASSAGGGSTDTQY
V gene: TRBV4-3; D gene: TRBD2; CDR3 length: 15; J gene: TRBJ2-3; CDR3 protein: ASSQDRAGRITDTQY
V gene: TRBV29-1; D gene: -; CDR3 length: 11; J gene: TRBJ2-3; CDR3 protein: SVDGDPSDTQY
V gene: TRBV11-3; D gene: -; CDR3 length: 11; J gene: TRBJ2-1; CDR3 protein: ASSLGQYNEQF
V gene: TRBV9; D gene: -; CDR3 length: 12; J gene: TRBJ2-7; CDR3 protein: ASSVGTTNYEQY
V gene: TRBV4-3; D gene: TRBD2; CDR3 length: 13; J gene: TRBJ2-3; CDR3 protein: ASSPYSGSTDTQY
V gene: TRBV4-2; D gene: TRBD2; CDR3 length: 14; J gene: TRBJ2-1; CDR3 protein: ASSQDAAGVGNEQF
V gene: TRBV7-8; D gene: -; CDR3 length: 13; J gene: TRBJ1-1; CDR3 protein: ASSFSGSMNTEAF
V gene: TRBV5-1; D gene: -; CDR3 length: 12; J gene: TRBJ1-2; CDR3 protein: AIVPMEFSGGYT
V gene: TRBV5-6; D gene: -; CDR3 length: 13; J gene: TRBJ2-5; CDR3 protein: ASSSPQGVWKTQY
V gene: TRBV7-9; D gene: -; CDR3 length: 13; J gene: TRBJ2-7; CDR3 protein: ASSLGIAVSPEQY
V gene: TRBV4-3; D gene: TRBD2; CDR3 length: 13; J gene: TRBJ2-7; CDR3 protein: ASSPTSGPAYEQY
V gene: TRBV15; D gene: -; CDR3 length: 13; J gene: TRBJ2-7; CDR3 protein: ATSRGAGRTYEQY
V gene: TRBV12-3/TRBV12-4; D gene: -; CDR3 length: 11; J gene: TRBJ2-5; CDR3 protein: ASGHRNQETQY
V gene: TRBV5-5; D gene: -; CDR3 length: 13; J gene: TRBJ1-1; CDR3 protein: ASSLEGGLGTEAF
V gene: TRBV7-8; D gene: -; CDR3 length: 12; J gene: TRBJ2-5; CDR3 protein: ASSLVGRDKTQY
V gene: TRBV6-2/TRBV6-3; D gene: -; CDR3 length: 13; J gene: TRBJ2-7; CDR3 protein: ASSYYGGQDYEQY
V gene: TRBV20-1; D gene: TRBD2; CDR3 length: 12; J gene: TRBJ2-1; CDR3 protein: SARGAGLENEQF
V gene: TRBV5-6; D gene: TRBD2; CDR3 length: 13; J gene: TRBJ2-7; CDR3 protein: ASSLVERDSYEQY
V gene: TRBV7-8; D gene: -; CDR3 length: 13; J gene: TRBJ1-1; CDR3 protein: ASSLMGSMNTEAF